This T cell receptor (beta chain) is from a study of blood T cell repertoires in COVID-19 (dated by TCRdb to the early 2020s). For the study in its entirety: The collaborator samples originated in the United States, Italy and Spain and spanned the acute and convalescent phases of COVID-19. Subjects who had been exposed to COVID-19, were actively infected with it, or had recovered from it provided the deeply sampled blood TCRbeta repertoires that made up the dataset. Sample metadata almost always included a de-identified subject ID, COVID-19 status, age in years and sex. The prospective study material was composed of cDNA or gDNA derived from T cells, B-cell-depleted T cells, or PBMCs. Where available, HLA class I and class II types were taken from metadata supplied by the sample provider and were not determined by assay-based typing. The repertoires were released in a freely available public database meant as a resource for research on the immune response to SARS-CoV-2. The samples were drawn from two sources: the first 160 participants of the ongoing ImmuneRACE study, and 950 to 1,500 subjects contributed by 6 global collaborators.

The immunoSEQ Assay, a bias-controlled multiplex PCR, was used to amplify TCRbeta CDR3 regions from genomic DNA. As for the original processing: The number of nucleated cells in each sample was estimated from the amplification of reference gene primers within the assay. Sequence reads were collapsed and filtered to measure the absolute abundance of every unique TCRbeta CDR3 rearrangement. Productive Simpson clonality was computed per sample as the square root of Simpson's diversity index over productive rearrangements. TCRdb took this table from immuneACCESS and kept in-frame rearrangements with V and J called. Such tables lack part of the clones; where checked against another copy, unresolved V genes explain under half of the gap, and the rest is unexplained. V, J and clone size are taken as reported in that table, and D and trimming were inferred from the DNA itself. The sample has under 200,000 clones on record, about 85% of them singletons. Together, the top ten hold around 5.4% of the sample.

V trim: 10 bases; J trim: 8 bases; unmatched bases: 7. The CDR3 starts with the cysteine, ends with the phenylalanine, and has 14 residues. Only the CDR3 portion is preserved as DNA: 42 bases, with reading frame beginning at the first base. The germline V gene yields ENHRY for CDR1 and SYGVKD for CDR2. Study-level results and caveats: The amount of clinical and demographic metadata varied by source and participant and was provided uncurated.

At one collaborating source in Seattle, patients were enrolled during active infection and were followed longitudinally through the course of disease. Collaborating institutions collected whole blood in K2EDTA tubes following their own protocols. For TCRbeta analysis, collaborators shipped samples as frozen whole blood, isolated PBMCs, or DNA extracted from either of those sample types. On this clone: Its antigen specificity is not known. Base qualities are not at hand, and no much larger clone is one base apart.

Sequenced: peripheral blood. In this chain, TRBV10-3 is recombined with TRBJ2-1, with 14 bases aligning to TRBD2. This sequence was found in a woman aged 45-65 years with COVID-19, enrolled during active disease. The bases are TGTGCCACGGGGACTAGCGGGGGTATCGATGAGCAGTTCTTC. The translation is CATGTSGGIDEQFF.